The entry that follows covers one TCR beta chain sequence. This specimen belongs to a study of blood T cell repertoires in COVID-19. This CDR3 is 15 amino acids long. Germline V gene lookup returns CDR1 LGHDT and CDR2 YNNKEL (reference sequence). V dropped 0 bases and J dropped 5 bases, with 13 bases sitting between them. The repertoire was sequenced with immunoSEQ multiplex PCR; TCRdb's copy has only in-frame clones and lacks some. Of about 270,000 clones listed, approximately 84% are singletons. The chain combines TRBV3-1 (or the pseudogene TRBV3-2) with TRBJ1-2, with D possibly matching TRBD1 (6 bases). The sequence was obtained from a human donor with COVID-19, enrolled during active disease. The donor label of this sample is uncertain. Sequencing was carried out using peripheral blood. This chain's CDR3 is CASSQDAGARYGYTF. The CDR3 DNA follows: TGTGCCAGCAGCCAAGATGCGGGGGCCCGGTATGGCTACACCTTC.